This T cell receptor beta chain was recorded in a study of blood T cell repertoires in COVID-19. Study context: Sample material is recorded as cDNA or gDNA derived from T cells, B-cell-depleted T cells, or PBMCs.

The protocol was immunoSEQ multiplex PCR, while the TCRdb copy is restricted to in-frame clones and leaves out a portion. The sample records 130,000 to 150,000 clones, almost 90% being singletons. Germline CDR1 and CDR2: LGHDT and YNNKEL (reference sequence). CDR3 length: 18 amino acids. V shed 0 bases, J shed 6 bases, and the junction held 13 bases outside the gene matches. The TCR sequence derives from a man in his fifties or sixties with active or convalescent COVID-19. The rearrangement uses TRBV3-1 (or the pseudogene TRBV3-2) and TRBJ2-4, with 8 bases matching TRBD1. Sequencing input: peripheral blood. CDR3 residues: CASSQDSPPRQGPNIQYF. The CDR3 coding sequence is TGTGCCAGCAGCCAAGATAGCCCTCCCCGACAGGGGCCAAACATTCAGTACTTC.